One and the same sample provided the 26 T cell receptor beta chains below, sequenced in a study of CXCR3-negative and CXCR3-positive naive CD8 T cells (dated by TCRdb to between 2019 and 2020). Study-wide findings and limitations: TRB CDR3s from CXCR3-positive naive cells showed higher hydrophobicity (lower Kidera factor 4), lower energy, and higher strength and volume indices than CXCR3-negative naive cells.

Their antigens are not known. TCRdb names NextSeq 550 as the instrument used. The Human TCR Profiling Kit (MiLaboratory) was used to prepare UMI-labeled 5' RACE TRB cDNA libraries. The reads underwent TCRdb reprocessing, giving one record for each CDR3 protein sequence and no DNA. The table held for this sample gives some 54,000 distinct CDR3 sequences. The biggest ten clones account for roughly 0.5% of the sample. The specimen sequenced was naive CXCR3+ CD8+ T cells from blood. The cell subset or site label on this specimen signifies: CD45RO-CCR7+CD27+CD95- naive CD8+ T cells expressing CXCR3 (TNR3+). These TCRs come from a human donor in good health. Some clones in this sample may be carry-over from other donors' samples.

The rearrangement joins TRBV4-1 to TRBJ2-7; the D call of TRBD2 rests on TCRdb alone, since no DNA is present to check it. The CDR3 spans 16 residues. Germline V gene lookup returns CDR1 MGHRA and CDR2 YSYEKL. The CDR3 here is CASSQGLPSGGYEQYF.

The chain is built from TRBV21-1 and TRBJ2-7; checking the TCRdb D call of TRBD1 is not possible without DNA. TRBV21-1 is labeled a pseudogene. There are 12 residues in the CDR3. The CDR3: CASSHRGYEQYF.

The rearrangement joins TRBV7-2 to TRBJ2-1; the D call of TRBD2 rests on TCRdb alone, since no DNA is present to check it. Germline CDR1 reads SGHTA; CDR2 reads FQGNSA. This CDR3 is 15 amino acids long. CDR3 residues: CASSLGAGVHNEQFF.

The chain is built from TRBV15 and TRBJ1-5; TCRdb's D call of TRBD1 is untestable without DNA. The CDR3 spans 14 residues. CDR1 is LNHNV and CDR2 is YYDKDF in the germline V gene (reference sequence). This chain's CDR3 is CATRRDRGNQPQHF. The entire variable domain, with the rest obtained from reference TRBV15 and TRBJ1-5, is as follows: DAMVIQNPRYQVTQFGKPVTLSCSQTLNHNVMYWYQQKSSQAPKLLFHYYDKDFNNEADTPDNFQSRRPNTSFCFLDIRSPGLGDTAMYLCATRRDRGNQPQHFGDGTRLSIL.

The rearrangement joins TRBV27 to TRBJ2-1; as DNA is missing, the TRBD1 call by TCRdb cannot be tested. The germline gives CDR1 MNHEY, CDR2 SMNVEV (reference sequence). CDR3 length equals 14 residues. The CDR3 spells CASSRQGSYNEQFF.

This chain uses TRBV12-3 or TRBV12-4 with TRBJ2-5; without DNA, the TCRdb call of TRBD1 cannot be checked. The CDR3 sequence is 14 residues long. This CDR3 reads CASRSSGGAQTQYF.

This chain links TRBV3-1 with TRBJ1-2. In germline, CDR1 is LGHDT, CDR2 YNNKEL (reference sequence). This CDR3 is 15 amino acids long. CDR3 region: CASSLAGWTNYGYTF.

The chain recombines TRBV4-3 with TRBJ2-7; TCRdb names TRBD1, which stays unverified in the absence of DNA. Germline CDR1 and CDR2: LGHNA and YSLEER. The CDR3 consists of 16 residues. The CDR3 loop is CASSQDRDNPVHEQYF.

Here the CDR3 reads CASSPVWSSYEQYF. The V call is TRBV5-5, the J call TRBJ2-7. The CDR3 covers 14 residues. Germline lookup yields CDR1 SGHKS and CDR2 YYEKEE (reference sequence).

V gene TRBV7-9 combines with J gene TRBJ2-1; TCRdb returns TRBD1, unconfirmable since there is no DNA. The CDR3 totals 12 residues. Per germline, CDR1 SEHNR and CDR2 FQNEAQ (reference sequence). Here the CDR3 reads CASSIGGNEQFF.

The chain couples TRBV29-1 to TRBJ2-7; no DNA is available, so the TRBD1 call from TCRdb remains unchecked. Germline V lookup: CDR1 SQVTM, CDR2 ANQGSEA. This CDR3 region has 14 residues. This CDR3 reads CSVAPYGQGHEQYF.

The genes are TRBV5-6 and TRBJ2-1. Germline lookup yields CDR1 SGHDT and CDR2 YYEEEE. The CDR3 has 15 residues. The CDR3 region is CASSSSPSSYNEQFF.

V and J are TRBV25-1 and TRBJ1-1. The CDR3 extends over 13 amino acids. The germline V gene has CDR1 MGHDK and CDR2 SYGVNS. This CDR3 reads CASSRGWSTEAFF.

This chain links TRBV29-1 with TRBJ2-1; TCRdb's D gene call, TRBD1, goes unchecked for lack of DNA. Germline values: CDR1 SQVTM, CDR2 ANQGSEA. The CDR3 contains 12 residues. The CDR3 spells CSPRTGGNEQFF.

The chain employs TRBV11-2 and TRBJ1-4. The CDR3 contains 12 residues. Germline V gene data show CDR1 as SGHAT and CDR2 as FQNNGV. The CDR3: CASSGSNEKLFF. The full variable domain, with the rest looked up from reference TRBV11-2 and TRBJ1-4, is EAGVAQSPRYKIIEKRQSVAFWCNPISGHATLYWYQQILGQGPKLLIQFQNNGVVDDSQLPKDRFSAERLKGVDSTLKIQPAKLEDSAVYLCASSGSNEKLFFGSGTQLSVL.

The CDR3 sequence: CASSTSTSGYYNQPQHF. The chain is built from TRBV28 and TRBJ1-5. The CDR3 has 17 residues. In germline, CDR1 is MDHEN, CDR2 SYDVKM.

The genes are TRBV6-1 and TRBJ2-2. The germline V gene encodes CDR1 MNHNS and CDR2 SASEGT. This CDR3 spans 13 amino acids. The CDR3 loop reads CASSEALFGELVF.

The V and J genes are TRBV24-1 and TRBJ2-7. There are 13 residues in the CDR3. Germline V CDR1 and CDR2: KGHDR, SFDVKD. CDR3 protein: CATSDRFRHEQYF.

This chain connects TRBV6-5 to TRBJ2-3; TCRdb gives TRBD1 as the D gene, but with no DNA this cannot be confirmed. The CDR3 sequence is 17 residues long. The germline gives CDR1 MNHEY, CDR2 SVGAGI. This CDR3 reads CASSYGQGARGTDTQYF.

The chain couples TRBV20-1 to TRBJ2-1; checking the TCRdb D call of TRBD2 is not possible without DNA. The CDR3 has 17 residues. CDR1 and CDR2 from the germline V gene are DFQATT and SNEGSKA (reference sequence). The CDR3 is CSAGGPPKRELYNEQFF.

The chain employs TRBV11-2 and TRBJ2-3; TCRdb proposes TRBD2, but this gene call is untestable without DNA. The CDR3 runs 16 residues. Germline CDR1 and CDR2: SGHAT and FQNNGV. The CDR3 region is CASTINIGGGPDTQYF. Using reference TRBV11-2 and TRBJ2-3 for the parts outside the CDR3, the full variable domain is EAGVAQSPRYKIIEKRQSVAFWCNPISGHATLYWYQQILGQGPKLLIQFQNNGVVDDSQLPKDRFSAERLKGVDSTLKIQPAKLEDSAVYLCASTINIGGGPDTQYFGPGTRLTVL.

The rearrangement links TRBV28 to TRBJ2-5; TCRdb reports TRBD2, a call that lacks DNA to check it against. The length of the CDR3 is 17 residues. Looked up from germline, CDR1 is MDHEN and CDR2 is SYDVKM. CDR3 protein: CASSLLPLAGTTETQYF.

The chain is built from TRBV29-1 and TRBJ2-7. Per germline, CDR1 SQVTM and CDR2 ANQGSEA. The CDR3 covers 14 residues. The CDR3 protein is CSVPKHGSSYEQYF.

The V call is TRBV9, the J call TRBJ1-2; TCRdb's assignment of TRBD1 cannot be checked, as there is no DNA. Germline lookup yields CDR1 SGDLS and CDR2 YYNGEE. The CDR3 length is 14 residues. CDR3 residues: CASSGTGQDYGYTF.

The V and J genes are TRBV4-3 and TRBJ2-4; the TRBD2 assignment by TCRdb is unverifiable without DNA. The germline V gene encodes CDR1 LGHNA and CDR2 YSLEER. CDR3 length: 14 amino acids. CDR3 sequence reads: CASSHGTSGDIQYF.

The chain carries TRBV7-9 and TRBJ1-3. The CDR3 contains 14 residues. Germline loops: CDR1 SEHNR, CDR2 FQNEAQ (reference sequence). The CDR3 region is CASTTAGSGNTIYF.